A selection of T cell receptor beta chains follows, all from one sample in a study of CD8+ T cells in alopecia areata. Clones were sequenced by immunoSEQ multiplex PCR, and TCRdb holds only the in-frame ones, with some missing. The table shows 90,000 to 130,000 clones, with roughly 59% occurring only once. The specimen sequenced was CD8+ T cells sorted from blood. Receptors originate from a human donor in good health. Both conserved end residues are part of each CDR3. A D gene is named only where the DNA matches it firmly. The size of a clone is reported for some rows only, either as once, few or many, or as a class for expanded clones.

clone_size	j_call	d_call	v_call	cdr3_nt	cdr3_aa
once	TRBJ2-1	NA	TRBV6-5	TGTGCCAGCAGTTTGACTGGCACCAGGTACAATGAGCAGTTCTTC	CASSLTGTRYNEQFF
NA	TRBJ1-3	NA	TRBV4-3	TGCGCCAGCAGCCATCCCAACACAGGGAGCTCTGGAAACACCATATATTTT	CASSHPNTGSSGNTIYF
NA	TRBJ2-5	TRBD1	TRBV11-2	TGTGCCAGCAGCTTCGCACAGGGGGCCGAGACCCAGTACTTC	CASSFAQGAETQYF
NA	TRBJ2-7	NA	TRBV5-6	TGTGCCAGCAGCCGGGGTTGGCAGCAGTACTTC	CASSRGWQQYF
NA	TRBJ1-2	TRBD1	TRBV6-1	TGTGCCAGCGGACGACAGGGGGTAGGGGACTATGGCTACACCTTC	CASGRQGVGDYGYTF
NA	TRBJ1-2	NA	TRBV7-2	TGTGCCAGCAGCCTCGATCCGGGACACATCTATGGCTACACCTTC	CASSLDPGHIYGYTF
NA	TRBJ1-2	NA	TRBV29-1	TGCAGCGTTGTTTCTCCGAACTATGGCTACACCTTC	CSVVSPNYGYTF
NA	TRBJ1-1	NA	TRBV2	TGTGCCAGCTTGGCGGGAGGCACTGAAGCTTTCTTT	CASLAGGTEAFF
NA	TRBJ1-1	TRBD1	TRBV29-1	TGCAGCGCCCGACAGGGGAGCGGTGAAGCTTTCTTT	CSARQGSGEAFF
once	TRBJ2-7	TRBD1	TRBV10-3	TGTGCCAGTCACAGGGGACGGAACGGCCACGAGCAGTACTTC	CASHRGRNGHEQYF
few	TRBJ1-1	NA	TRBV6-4	TGTGCCAGCAGTGACGGGGAGAACACTGAAGCTTTCTTT	CASSDGENTEAFF
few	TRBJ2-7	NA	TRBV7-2	TGTGCCAGCAGCTATCAGGGGTACGAGCAGTACTTC	CASSYQGYEQYF
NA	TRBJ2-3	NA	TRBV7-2	TGTGCCAGCAGCTCCTGGGGAGATAGCACAGATACGCAGTATTTT	CASSSWGDSTDTQYF
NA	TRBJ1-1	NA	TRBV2	TGTGCCAGCAGTGTTGTGGGGCCGGATGAAGCTTTCTTT	CASSVVGPDEAFF
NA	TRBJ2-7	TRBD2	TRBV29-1	TGCAGCGCCTGGACTAGCGGGGACGAGCAGTACTTC	CSAWTSGDEQYF
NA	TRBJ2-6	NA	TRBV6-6	TGTGCCAGCAGTTCCCACTTTGGTTCTGGGGCCAACGTCCTGACTTTC	CASSSHFGSGANVLTF
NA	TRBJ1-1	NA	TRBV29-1	TGCAGCGTTGAAAGCGGGCCTGAAGCTTTCTTT	CSVESGPEAFF
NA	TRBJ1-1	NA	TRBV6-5	TGTGCCAGCAGTTACGGGCAGGGTGAAGCTTTCTTT	CASSYGQGEAFF
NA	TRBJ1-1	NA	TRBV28	TGTGCCAGCAGTCCCATCTCCCTCAGGAACACTGAAGCTTTCTTT	CASSPISLRNTEAFF
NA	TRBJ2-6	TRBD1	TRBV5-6	TGTGCCAGCAGCTTGGGACAGGGGTGGGCTGGGGCCAACGTCCTGACTTTC	CASSLGQGWAGANVLTF
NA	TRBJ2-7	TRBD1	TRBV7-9	TGTGCCAGCAGCGACGGGACAGGGGGCATCGAGCAGTACTTC	CASSDGTGGIEQYF
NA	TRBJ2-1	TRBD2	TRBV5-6	TGTGCCAGCAGCCCCGGGACTAGCGGAATCAATGAGCAGTTCTTC	CASSPGTSGINEQFF
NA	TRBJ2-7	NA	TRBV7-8	TGTGCCAGCAGCTTCGGGGACTTAAGCTCCTACGAGCAGTACTTC	CASSFGDLSSYEQYF
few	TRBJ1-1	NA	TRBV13	TGTGCCAGCAGCTTAGGGGGAGGGAACACTGAAGCTTTCTTT	CASSLGGGNTEAFF
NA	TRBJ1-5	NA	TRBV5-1	TGCGCCAGCAGCCTTGGCGGGGATAGCAATCAGCCCCAGCATTTT	CASSLGGDSNQPQHF
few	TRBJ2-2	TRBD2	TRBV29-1	TGCAGCGTCCTGACTAGCGGGGTCGCGAACACCGGGGAGCTGTTTTTT	CSVLTSGVANTGELFF
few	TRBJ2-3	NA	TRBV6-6	TGTGCCAGCAGTTATGGTCGGGGGACAGATACGCAGTATTTT	CASSYGRGTDTQYF
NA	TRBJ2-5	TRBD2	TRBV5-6	TGTGCCAGCAGCGGCGCGGGGGACCAAGAGACCCAGTACTTC	CASSGAGDQETQYF
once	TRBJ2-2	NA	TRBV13	TGTGCCAGCAGCCGTGGGGGCTTAACGAACACCGGGGAGCTGTTTTTT	CASSRGGLTNTGELFF
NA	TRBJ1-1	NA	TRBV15	TGTGCCACCAGCACAGCAGACGGGGACACTGAAGCTTTCTTT	CATSTADGDTEAFF
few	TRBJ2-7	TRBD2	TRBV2	TGTGCCCAAGCGGGGGGGCGATACGAGCAGTACTTC	CAQAGGRYEQYF
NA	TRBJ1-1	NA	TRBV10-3	TGTGCCATCAGTGAGTCAGGGGGTTCGGGCACTGAAGCTTTCTTT	CAISESGGSGTEAFF
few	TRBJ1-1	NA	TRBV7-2	TGTGCCAGCAGCTTAGCAGCCCTCACCACTGAAGCTTTCTTT	CASSLAALTTEAFF
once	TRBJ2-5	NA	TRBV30	TGTGCCTGGGGGGGGGCAGAAGAGACCCAGTACTTC	CAWGGAEETQYF
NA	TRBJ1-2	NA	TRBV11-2	TGTGCCAGCACCGCCGACGGCTATGGCTACACCTTC	CASTADGYGYTF
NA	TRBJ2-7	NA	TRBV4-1	TGCGCCAGCAGCCAAGACTTCCTCGTGACCCTGGCCGCCTACGAGCAGTACTTC	CASSQDFLVTLAAYEQYF
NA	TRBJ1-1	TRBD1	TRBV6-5	TGTGCCAGCAGGTATGACAGGGAGGCTTTCTTT	CASRYDREAFF
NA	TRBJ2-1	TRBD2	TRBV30	TGTGCCTGGAGTGTAATCCCGGGACTAGCGGGGGGGCCCGATGAGCAGTTCTTC	CAWSVIPGLAGGPDEQFF
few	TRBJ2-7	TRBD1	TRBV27	TGTGCCAGCAGTTTCTCGGGACAGGGTAGCGAGCAGTACTTC	CASSFSGQGSEQYF
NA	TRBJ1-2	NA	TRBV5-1	TGCGCCAGCAGCTTGGATCTCAGGGGAGGGTATGGCTACACCTTC	CASSLDLRGGYGYTF
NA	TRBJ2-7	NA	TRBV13	TGTGCCAGCAGCGCCAACCCCTACGAGCAGTACTTC	CASSANPYEQYF
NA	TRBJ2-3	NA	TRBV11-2	TGTGCCAGCAGCTTAGTGGATACGCAGTATTTT	CASSLVDTQYF
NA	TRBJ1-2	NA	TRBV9	TGTGCCAGCAGCGTAGGAGACGGCTACTATGGCTACACCTTC	CASSVGDGYYGYTF
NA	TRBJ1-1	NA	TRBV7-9	TGTGCCAGCAGCCCGAGCGCTGAAGCTTTCTTT	CASSPSAEAFF
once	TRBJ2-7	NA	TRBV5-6	TGTGCCAGCGGCAAATTCGGTGCTGCGCCCCTCGAGCAGTACTTC	CASGKFGAAPLEQYF
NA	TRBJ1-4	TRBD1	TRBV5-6	TGTGCCAGCAGCACCCTCGACAGGGGGACTGAAAAACTGTTTTTT	CASSTLDRGTEKLFF
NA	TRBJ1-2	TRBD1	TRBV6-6	TGTGCCAGCAGTTACTCGGGACAGGCGTCGGGGGATGGCTACACCTTC	CASSYSGQASGDGYTF
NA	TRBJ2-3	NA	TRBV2	TGTGCCAGCAGTGACTGGACGCAGTATTTT	CASSDWTQYF
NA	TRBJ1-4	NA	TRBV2	TGTGCCAGCAAAGAGACAGGCCCTGCAACTAATGAAAAACTGTTTTTT	CASKETGPATNEKLFF
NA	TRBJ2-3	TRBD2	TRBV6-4	TGTGCCAGCAGTGACGTAGCGGGGGGCCCCGGTACGCAGTATTTT	CASSDVAGGPGTQYF
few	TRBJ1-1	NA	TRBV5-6	TGTGCCAGCAGCTTGCAGGTCTGGAACACTGAAGCTTTCTTT	CASSLQVWNTEAFF
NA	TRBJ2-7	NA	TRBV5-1	TGCGCCAGCAGCTTGGTATGGGACTTCCGCGAGCAGTACTTC	CASSLVWDFREQYF
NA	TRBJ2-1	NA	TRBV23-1	TGCGCCAGCAGTCAGAAGGGGTTCCTTTCCTACAATGAGCAGTTCTTC	CASSQKGFLSYNEQFF
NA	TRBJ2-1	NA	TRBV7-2	TGTGCCAGCAGCTCGGACCTCCCGGATGGGCAGTTCTTC	CASSSDLPDGQFF
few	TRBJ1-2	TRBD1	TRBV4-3	TGCGCCAGCAGCCGTTTCCGACAGGGAGGGAGCTATGGCTACACCTTC	CASSRFRQGGSYGYTF